One sample yielded the 13 T cell receptor beta chains listed below, sequenced in a study of T-cell reconstitution after alpha-beta-depleted transplantation in children. As it was prepared, the TCRbeta library received unique molecular identifiers. TCRdb recomputed calls from the PCR reads with MiXCR, one row per CDR3 protein. The sample records a few hundred thousand distinct CDR3 sequences, 10% to 15% being singletons. The specimen was PBMCs, mostly from graft donor cells, collected 360 days after TCRalphabeta/CD19-depleted stem cell transplant. These receptors originate from a male patient younger than 18 who had a stem cell transplant for acute myeloid leukemia, so the T cells may come from the graft donor.

The rearrangement joins TRBV5-4 to TRBJ2-1; 9 bases fit TRBD2. Losses at the gene ends were 0 bases for V and 8 bases for J; bases not matched to a gene: 12. CDR3 length: 17 amino acids. Germline values: CDR1 SGHNT, CDR2 YYREEE (reference sequence). CDR3 DNA: TGTGCCAGCAGCTTGGGCCCGACTAGCGGAGGGCCCGATGAGCAGTTCTTC. Its protein product is CASSLGPTSGGPDEQFF. Full variable domain (rest looked up from reference TRBV5-4 and TRBJ2-1): ETGVTQSPTHLIKTRGQQVTLRCSSQSGHNTVSWYQQALGQGPQFIFQYYREEENGRGNFPPRFSGLQFPNYSSELNVNALELDDSALYLCASSLGPTSGGPDEQFFGPGTRLTVL.

This clonotype was counted a few times. This rearrangement joins TRBV10-3 to TRBJ2-5; possibly TRBD2 for D (6 bases). Per germline, CDR1 ENHRY and CDR2 SYGVKD. CDR3 length: 14 residues. The V and J ends lost 6 bases and 5 bases respectively, with 16 bases between them. CDR3 in amino acids: CAIRGSGKGETQYF. In nucleotides, the CDR3 is TGTGCCATCAGGGGTAGCGGAAAAGGGGAGACCCAGTACTTC.

This clonotype has a count of ten or more. The CDR3 DNA reads TGTGCCAGCCGCAGGGTGAACACTGAAGCTTTCTTT. Amino acids: CASRRVNTEAFF. The chain couples TRBV28 to TRBJ1-1; TRBD1 might be the D (5 bases). Per the germline V gene, CDR1 is MDHEN and CDR2 is SYDVKM. The CDR3 extends over 12 amino acids. V was cut by 8 bases and J by 0 bases, with 7 bases left in between.

V and J are TRBV5-1 and TRBJ1-5, with no clear D. CDR1 is SGHRS, CDR2 YFSETQ, per germline. This CDR3 is built from 14 residues. The ends were cut back, 4 bases at V and 5 bases at J, with 13 bases in the middle. The CDR3 sequence: CASSHSGSDQPQHF. The CDR3, as DNA: TGCGCCAGCAGCCATTCGGGGTCTGATCAGCCCCAGCATTTT.

The chain is built from TRBV29-1 and TRBJ2-7, with 7 bases identical to TRBD2. The CDR3 loop spans 14 amino acids. The germline V gene encodes CDR1 SQVTM and CDR2 ANQGSEA. V trimming: 1 base; J trimming: 4 bases; junction bases outside the gene matches: 7. CDR3 amino acids: CSVEVGGRWYEQYF. The CDR3 DNA reads TGCAGCGTTGAAGTGGGCGGGAGATGGTACGAGCAGTACTTC.

This clonotype was found many times. The genes are TRBV7-9 and TRBJ2-1; 7 bases align to TRBD2. Germline CDR1 reads SEHNR; CDR2 reads FQNEAQ (reference sequence). This CDR3 is 14 amino acids long. The V gene end was trimmed by 11 bases and the J gene end by 2 bases; junction bases not matched to a gene: 9. The CDR3 reads CAPGGKGPYNEQFF. DNA of the CDR3: TGTGCCCCCGGGGGGAAGGGCCCCTACAATGAGCAGTTCTTC.

The J gene is TRBJ2-2, the V gene TRBV6-1; 8 bases line up with TRBD1. The V gene end was trimmed by 5 bases and the J gene end by 6 bases; junction bases not matched to a gene: 11. The CDR3 consists of 16 residues. Looked up from germline, CDR1 is MNHNS and CDR2 is SASEGT. CDR3 region: CASSPITGGLAGELFF. For the CDR3, the DNA is TGTGCCAGCAGTCCAATAACAGGGGGTTTGGCCGGGGAGCTGTTTTTT.

There are a few counts of this clonotype. V usage is TRBV15 and J usage is TRBJ2-7; 13 bases align to TRBD2. CDR3 length: 19 amino acids. The ends lost 3 bases at V and 7 bases at J; junction bases unmatched: 18. Germline assignment: CDR1 LNHNV and CDR2 YYDKDF (reference sequence). CDR3 sequence (DNA): TGTGCCACCAGCAGGGATTTGACTAGCGGGAGGCCCGGCAATCGGGAGCAGTACTTC. Encoded protein: CATSRDLTSGRPGNREQYF.

In its sample, this clonotype was seen many times. The chain couples TRBV12-3 or TRBV12-4 to TRBJ2-7; D perhaps matches TRBD2 (6 bases). The CDR3 spans 12 residues. V dropped 5 bases and J dropped 3 bases, with 8 bases sitting between them. CDR3 amino acids: CASSGGSYEQYF. In DNA form, the CDR3 reads TGTGCCAGCAGTGGAGGGAGCTACGAGCAGTACTTC.

The table lists this clonotype with many counts. The chain uses TRBV5-1 and TRBJ2-3; 12 bases map to TRBD2. The CDR3 spans 16 residues. Germline loops: CDR1 SGHRS, CDR2 YFSETQ. Trimming took 2 bases from V and 2 from J; bases not matched to a gene: 3. The chain's CDR3 is CASSLPSGRATDTQYF. The CDR3 coding sequence is TGCGCCAGCAGCTTACCTAGCGGGAGGGCCACAGATACGCAGTATTTT.

The rearrangement joins TRBV20-1 to TRBJ1-1; 8 bases agree with TRBD1. Per the germline V gene, CDR1 is DFQATT and CDR2 is SNEGSKA (reference sequence). The CDR3 has 14 residues. The V segment lost 4 bases and the J segment 6 bases; nucleotides outside the gene matches: 10. The CDR3 here is CSANAGQGNPEAFF. For the CDR3, the DNA is TGCAGTGCTAACGCCGGACAGGGCAACCCTGAAGCTTTCTTT.

The table lists this clonotype with many counts. This chain uses TRBV5-1 with TRBJ2-1, with TRBD2 as a possible D gene (6 bases). V gave up 0 bases and J gave up 0 bases, with 10 bases separating them. This CDR3 spans 16 amino acids. Germline loops: CDR1 SGHRS, CDR2 YFSETQ. CDR3 residues: CASSLGGRSSYNEQFF. In DNA, the CDR3 is TGCGCCAGCAGCTTGGGAGGGAGGAGCTCCTACAATGAGCAGTTCTTC.

A few counts support this clonotype. A single base separates this from a much larger clone, so it may be a read error. The chain employs TRBV7-6 and TRBJ1-5, with D uncertain. The CDR3 is 13 residues long. The V and J ends lost 1 base and 5 bases respectively, with 6 bases between them. Germline V gene data show CDR1 as SGHVS and CDR2 as FNYEAQ. In DNA, the CDR3 is TGTGCCAGCAGCTTAGGGCCGGATCAGCCCCAGCATTTT. This sequence encodes CASSLGPDQPQHF.